This TCR beta chain appears in the sequencing data of a study of CD8+CD57+ T cells in acquired aplastic anemia. CDR3 and TCR beta VDJ profiling relied on genomic DNA as the template. A single record per CDR3 protein comes from TCRdb applying MiXCR to the reads. Among 120,000 or so distinct CDR3 sequences listed, almost 40% were seen once. Patients chosen for sequencing had shown CD8+CD57+ cell expansion by flow cytometry. Looked up from germline, CDR1 is SGHVS and CDR2 is FQNEAQ. The V gene end was trimmed by 5 bases and the J gene end by 7 bases; junction bases not matched to a gene: 6. The CDR3 has 15 residues. This clonotype was seen ten or more times.

The receptor's source is a human donor with aplastic anemia. This sequence joins TRBV7-8 and TRBJ1-4, with 11 bases identical to TRBD1. The sample was sorted CD4+, CD8+, or CD8+CD57+ T cells (not recorded which) from PBMCs. The CDR3 region has the DNA TGTGCCAGCAGCAGCTGGGACAGGGGGAGTGAAAAACTGTTTTTT. Translating gives CASSSWDRGSEKLFF.